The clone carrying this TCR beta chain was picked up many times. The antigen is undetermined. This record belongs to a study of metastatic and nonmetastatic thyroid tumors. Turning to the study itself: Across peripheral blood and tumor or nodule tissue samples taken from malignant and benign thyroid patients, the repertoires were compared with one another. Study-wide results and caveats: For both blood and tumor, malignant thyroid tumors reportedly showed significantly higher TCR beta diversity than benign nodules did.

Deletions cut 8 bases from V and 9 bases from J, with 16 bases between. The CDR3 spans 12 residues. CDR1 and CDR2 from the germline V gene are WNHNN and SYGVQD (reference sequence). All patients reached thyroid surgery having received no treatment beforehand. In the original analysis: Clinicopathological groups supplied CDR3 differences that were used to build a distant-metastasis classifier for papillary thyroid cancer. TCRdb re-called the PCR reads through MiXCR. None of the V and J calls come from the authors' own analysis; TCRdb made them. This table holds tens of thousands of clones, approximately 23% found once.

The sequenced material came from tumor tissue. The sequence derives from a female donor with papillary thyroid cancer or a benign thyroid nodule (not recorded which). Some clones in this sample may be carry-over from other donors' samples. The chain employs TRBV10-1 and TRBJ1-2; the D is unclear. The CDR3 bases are TGCGCCAGCCTCCGCCTGCAACGGAGCTACACCTTC. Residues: CASLRLQRSYTF.